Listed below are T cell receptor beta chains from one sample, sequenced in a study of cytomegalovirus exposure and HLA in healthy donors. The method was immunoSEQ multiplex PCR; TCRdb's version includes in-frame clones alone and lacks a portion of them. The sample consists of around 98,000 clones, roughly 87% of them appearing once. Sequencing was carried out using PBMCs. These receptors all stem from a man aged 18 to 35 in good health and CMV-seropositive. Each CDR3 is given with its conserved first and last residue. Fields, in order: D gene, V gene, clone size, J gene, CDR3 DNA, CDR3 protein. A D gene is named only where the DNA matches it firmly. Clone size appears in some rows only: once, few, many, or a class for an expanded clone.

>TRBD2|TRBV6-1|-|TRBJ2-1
TGTGCCAGCGGCCAAGCGGGGGGGTCCTACAATGAGCAGTTCTTC
CASGQAGGSYNEQFF
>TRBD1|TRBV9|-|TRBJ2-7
TGTGCCAGCAGCCCACAGGGGGCCCTCTTTGAGCAGTACTTC
CASSPQGALFEQYF
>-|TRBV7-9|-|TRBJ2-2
TGTGCCAGCACCATAGGGGAAAATCGCAACACCGGGGAGCTGTTTTTT
CASTIGENRNTGELFF
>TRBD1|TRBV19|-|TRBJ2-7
TGTGCCAGTAGTGAGGACAGGGTTGGCGAGCAGTACTTC
CASSEDRVGEQYF
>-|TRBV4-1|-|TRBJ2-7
TGCGCCAGCAGCCAAGAGGCAGGGCGGGAATACGAGCAGTACTTC
CASSQEAGREYEQYF
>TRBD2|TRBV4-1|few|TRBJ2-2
TGCGCCAGCAGCCAGTCTAGCGGGAGCGGCGGGGAGCTGTTTTTT
CASSQSSGSGGELFF
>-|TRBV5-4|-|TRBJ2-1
TGTGCCAGCAGCTTGTCGGGGGTGGCGGGCAATGAGCAGTTCTTC
CASSLSGVAGNEQFF
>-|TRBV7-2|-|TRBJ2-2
TGTGCCAGCAGCCGTGGGGGCACCATGGGGACCGGGGAGCTGTTTTTT
CASSRGGTMGTGELFF
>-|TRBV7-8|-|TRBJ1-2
TGTGCCAGCAGCTTAGGCTGGGGAGCTAACTATGGCTACACCTTC
CASSLGWGANYGYTF
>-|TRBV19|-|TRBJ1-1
TGTGCCAGTAGTAAGAGGGGGAGAGGGAACACTGAAGCTTTCTTT
CASSKRGRGNTEAFF
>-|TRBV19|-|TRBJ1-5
TGTGCCAGTAGTTGGGCAGCTAATCAGCCCCAGCATTTT
CASSWAANQPQHF
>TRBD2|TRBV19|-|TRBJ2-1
TGTGCCAGTAGTATAGGGGCGGGAGGCTCCTACAATGAGCAGTTCTTC
CASSIGAGGSYNEQFF
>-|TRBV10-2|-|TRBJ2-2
TGCGCCAGCAGTGAACAGGGATCCGGGGAGCTGTTTTTT
CASSEQGSGELFF
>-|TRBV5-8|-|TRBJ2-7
TGTGCCAGCAGCTTGGAGCGAATCGGTCGTGAGCAGTACTTC
CASSLERIGREQYF
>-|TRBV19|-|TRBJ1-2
TGTGCCAGTAGTATTTCGCGGGGCCTCTATGGCTACACCTTC
CASSISRGLYGYTF
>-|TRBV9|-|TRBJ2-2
TGTGCCAGCAGCGTAGCCGGGGCGAACACCGGGGAGCTGTTTTTT
CASSVAGANTGELFF
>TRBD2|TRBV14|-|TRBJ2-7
TGTGCCAGCAGCCTGGGACTAGCATCCGACGAGCAGTACTTC
CASSLGLASDEQYF
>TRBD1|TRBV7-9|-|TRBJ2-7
TGTGCCAGCAGCTTAGGTGGACAGGCAAACGAGCAGTACTTC
CASSLGGQANEQYF
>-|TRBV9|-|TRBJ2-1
TGTGCCAGCAGTTTTTGGATAACGGAAGGGGGAGAGCAGTTCTTC
CASSFWITEGGEQFF
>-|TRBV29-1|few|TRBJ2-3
TGCAGCGGGGGGCGCAGCACAGATACGCAGTATTTT
CSGGRSTDTQYF
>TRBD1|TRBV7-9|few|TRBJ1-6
TGTGCCAGCAGCAACGTGGGACAGGCGGGTTCACCCCTCCACTTT
CASSNVGQAGSPLHF
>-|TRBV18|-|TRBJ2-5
TGTGCCAGCTCACCTCTACAAACCCGGAGGGAGACCCAGTACTTC
CASSPLQTRRETQYF
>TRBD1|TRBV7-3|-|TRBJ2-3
TGTGCCAGCAGCCGTCCGACAGGGGGCGGCACAGATACGCAGTATTTT
CASSRPTGGGTDTQYF
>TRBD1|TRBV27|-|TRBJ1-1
TGTGCCAGCAGTCCATTACCGGGACAGAGGGGGTCTGAAGCTTTCTTT
CASSPLPGQRGSEAFF
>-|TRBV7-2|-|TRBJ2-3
TGTGCCAGCAGTCCACAGGCTCAGGTCTCCACAGATACGCAGTATTTT
CASSPQAQVSTDTQYF
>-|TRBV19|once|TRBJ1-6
TGTGCCAGTAGGCGAACAGTCGAACATAATTCACCCCTCCACTTT
CASRRTVEHNSPLHF
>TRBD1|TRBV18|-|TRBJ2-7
TGTGCCAGCTCACCAATCATCACAGGGGGGTCTAACGAGCAGTACTTC
CASSPIITGGSNEQYF
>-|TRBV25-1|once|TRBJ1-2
TGTGCCAGCAGTGAATTTGGAACGGACTCTAACTATGGCTACACCTTC
CASSEFGTDSNYGYTF
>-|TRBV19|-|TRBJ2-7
TGTGCCAGTAGTATCGGAAGGGGTAGTGACGAGCAGTACTTC
CASSIGRGSDEQYF
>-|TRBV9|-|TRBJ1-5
TGTGCCAGCCTTGACAGAGACAGCAATCAGCCCCAGCATTTT
CASLDRDSNQPQHF
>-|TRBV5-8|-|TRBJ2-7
TGTGCCAGCAGCTTTAGGAACTCGCGGGAGCAGTACTTC
CASSFRNSREQYF
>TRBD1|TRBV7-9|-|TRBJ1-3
TGTGCCAGCAGCCCTTTGAGGGGGCAAAATTCTGGAAACACCATATATTTT
CASSPLRGQNSGNTIYF
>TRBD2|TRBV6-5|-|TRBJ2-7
TGTGCCAGCAGTTACCGGGAGGACTTATACGAGCAGTACTTC
CASSYREDLYEQYF
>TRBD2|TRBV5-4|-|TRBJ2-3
TGTGCCAGCAGCTTCACGGGAGGGACAGATACGCAGTATTTT
CASSFTGGTDTQYF